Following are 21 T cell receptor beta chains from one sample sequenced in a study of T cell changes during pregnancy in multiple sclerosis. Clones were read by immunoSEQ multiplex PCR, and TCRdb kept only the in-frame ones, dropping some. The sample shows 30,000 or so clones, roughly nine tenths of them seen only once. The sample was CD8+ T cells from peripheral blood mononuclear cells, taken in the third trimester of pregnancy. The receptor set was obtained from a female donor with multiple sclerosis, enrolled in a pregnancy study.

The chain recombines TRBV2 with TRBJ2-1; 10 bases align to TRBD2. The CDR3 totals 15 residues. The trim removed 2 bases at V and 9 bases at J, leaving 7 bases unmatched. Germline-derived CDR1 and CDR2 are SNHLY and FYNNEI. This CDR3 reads CASSESLAGVREQFF. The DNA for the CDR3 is TGTGCCAGCAGTGAATCGCTAGCGGGGGTACGTGAGCAGTTCTTC. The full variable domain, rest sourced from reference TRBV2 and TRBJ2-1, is EPEVTQTPSHQVTQMGQEVILRCVPISNHLYFYWYRQILGQKVEFLVSFYNNEISEKSEIFDDQFSVERPDGSNFTLKIRSTKLEDSAMYFCASSESLAGVREQFFGPGTRLTVL.

As DNA, the CDR3 is TGTGCCAGCAGCTTAGCGCGATTCCGCTCCGGGGAGCTGTTTTTT. Residues: CASSLARFRSGELFF. The chain employs TRBV11-1 and TRBJ2-2, with D unclear. The CDR3 is 15 amino acids. Germline CDR1 and CDR2: SGHAT and FQDESV (reference sequence). Trimming removed 0 bases at V and 6 bases at J, with 11 bases between. Together with reference TRBV11-1 and TRBJ2-2, the CDR3 gives the full variable domain: EAEVAQSPRYKITEKSQAVAFWCDPISGHATLYWYRQILGQGPELLVQFQDESVVDDSQLPKDRFSAERLKGVDSTLKIQPAELGDSAMYLCASSLARFRSGELFFGEGSRLTVL.

CDR3 nucleotides: TGTGCCAGCAGTGAAACAGGGGCTGGGGCCAACGTCCTGACTTTC. Residues: CASSETGAGANVLTF. V and J are TRBV6-1 and TRBJ2-6; 7 bases agree with TRBD1. The CDR3 has 15 residues. Trimming removed 2 bases from V and 2 bases from J; junction bases left unmatched: 0. Germline-derived CDR1 and CDR2 are MNHNS and SASEGT.

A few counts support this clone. The CDR3 spells CASSTSWQGVNTEAFF. CDR3 bases: TGTGCCAGTAGTACAAGTTGGCAGGGGGTGAACACTGAAGCTTTCTTT. The genes are TRBV19 and TRBJ1-1; 7 bases map to TRBD1. The CDR3 is 16 amino acids. Germline V gives CDR1 LNHDA, CDR2 SQIVND (reference sequence). V shed 4 bases, J shed 0 bases, and the junction held 8 bases outside the gene matches.

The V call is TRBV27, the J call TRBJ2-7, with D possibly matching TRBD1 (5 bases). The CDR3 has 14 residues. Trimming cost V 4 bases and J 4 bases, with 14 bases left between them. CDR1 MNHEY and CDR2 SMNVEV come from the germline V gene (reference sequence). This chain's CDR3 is CASSSSGASYEQYF. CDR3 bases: TGTGCCAGCAGTTCGAGTGGGGCGTCGTACGAGCAGTACTTC.

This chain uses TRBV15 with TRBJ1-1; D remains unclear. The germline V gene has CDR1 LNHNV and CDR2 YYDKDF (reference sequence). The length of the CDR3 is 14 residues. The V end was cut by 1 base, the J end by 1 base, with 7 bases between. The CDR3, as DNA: TGTGCCACCAGCAGAGGAACGGGGAACACTGAAGCTTTCTTT. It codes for CATSRGTGNTEAFF.

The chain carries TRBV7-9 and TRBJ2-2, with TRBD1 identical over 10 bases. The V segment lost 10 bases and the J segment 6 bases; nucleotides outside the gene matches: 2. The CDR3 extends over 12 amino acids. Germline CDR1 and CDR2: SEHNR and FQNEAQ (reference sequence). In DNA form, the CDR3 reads TGTGCCAACGGACAGGGGGCCGGGGAGCTGTTTTTT. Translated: CANGQGAGELFF.

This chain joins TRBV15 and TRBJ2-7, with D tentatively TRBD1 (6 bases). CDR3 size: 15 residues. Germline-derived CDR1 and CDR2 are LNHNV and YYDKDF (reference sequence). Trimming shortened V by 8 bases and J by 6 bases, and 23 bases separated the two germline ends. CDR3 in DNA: TGTGCCACCGCGAGGTCCGACTCAGGGGCCAGCGAGCAGTACTTC. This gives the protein CATARSDSGASEQYF. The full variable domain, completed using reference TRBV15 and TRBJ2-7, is DAMVIQNPRYQVTQFGKPVTLSCSQTLNHNVMYWYQQKSSQAPKLLFHYYDKDFNNEADTPDNFQSRRPNTSFCFLDIRSPGLGDTAMYLCATARSDSGASEQYFGPGTRLTVT.

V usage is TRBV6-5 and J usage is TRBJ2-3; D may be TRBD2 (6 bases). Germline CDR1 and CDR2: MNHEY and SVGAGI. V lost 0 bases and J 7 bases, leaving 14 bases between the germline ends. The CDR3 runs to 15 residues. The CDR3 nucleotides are TGTGCCAGCAGTTACTCGGGGCTAGCGCGGCATACGCAGTATTTT. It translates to CASSYSGLARHTQYF.

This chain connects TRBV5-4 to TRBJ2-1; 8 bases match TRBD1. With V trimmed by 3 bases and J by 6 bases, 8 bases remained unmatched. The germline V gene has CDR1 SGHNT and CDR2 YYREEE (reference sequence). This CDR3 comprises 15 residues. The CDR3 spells CASSYRDRRLNEQFF. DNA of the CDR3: TGTGCCAGCAGCTACCGGGACAGGAGGCTCAATGAGCAGTTCTTC. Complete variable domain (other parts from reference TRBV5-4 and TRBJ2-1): ETGVTQSPTHLIKTRGQQVTLRCSSQSGHNTVSWYQQALGQGPQFIFQYYREEENGRGNFPPRFSGLQFPNYSSELNVNALELDDSALYLCASSYRDRRLNEQFFGPGTRLTVL.

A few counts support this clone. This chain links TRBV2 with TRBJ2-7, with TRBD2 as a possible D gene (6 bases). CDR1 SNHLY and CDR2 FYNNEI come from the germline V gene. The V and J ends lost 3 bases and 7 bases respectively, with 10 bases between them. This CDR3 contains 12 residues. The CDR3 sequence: CASSDRDLEQYF. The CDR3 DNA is TGTGCCAGCAGTGATCGGGACTTAGAGCAGTACTTC.

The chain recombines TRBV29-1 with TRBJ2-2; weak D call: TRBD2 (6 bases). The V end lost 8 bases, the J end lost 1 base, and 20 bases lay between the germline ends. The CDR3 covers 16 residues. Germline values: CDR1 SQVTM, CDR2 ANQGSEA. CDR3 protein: CSPVGSNSGNTGELFF. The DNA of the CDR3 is TGCAGCCCAGTGGGGTCGAATAGCGGGAACACCGGGGAGCTGTTTTTT.

Written as DNA, the CDR3 is TGTGCCAGCAGGGAGTTTAGCGGGAGTTCTAAAAACATTCAGTACTTC. This encodes CASREFSGSSKNIQYF. The chain uses TRBV2 and TRBJ2-4; 9 bases match TRBD2. Germline V lookup: CDR1 SNHLY, CDR2 FYNNEI. V lost 6 bases and J lost 4; bases outside the gene matches: 10. The CDR3 covers 16 residues.

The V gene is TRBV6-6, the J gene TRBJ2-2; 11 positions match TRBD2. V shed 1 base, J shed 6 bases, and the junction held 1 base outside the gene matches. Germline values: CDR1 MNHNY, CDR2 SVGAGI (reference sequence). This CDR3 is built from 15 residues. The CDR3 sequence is CASSYLAGGAGELFF. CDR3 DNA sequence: TGTGCCAGCAGTTACTTAGCGGGAGGGGCCGGGGAGCTGTTTTTT.

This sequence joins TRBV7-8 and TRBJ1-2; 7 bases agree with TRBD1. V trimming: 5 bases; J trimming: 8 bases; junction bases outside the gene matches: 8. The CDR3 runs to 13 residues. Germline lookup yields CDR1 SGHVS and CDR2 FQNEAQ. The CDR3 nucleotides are TGTGCCAGCAGCCTCGGACAGGTCCCCGGCTACACCTTC. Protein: CASSLGQVPGYTF.

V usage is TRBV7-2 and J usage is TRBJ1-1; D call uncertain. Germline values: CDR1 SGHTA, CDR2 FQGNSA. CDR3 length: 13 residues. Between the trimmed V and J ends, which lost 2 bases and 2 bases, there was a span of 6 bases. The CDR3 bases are TGTGCCAGCAGCTTACACTTAAACACTGAAGCTTTCTTT. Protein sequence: CASSLHLNTEAFF.

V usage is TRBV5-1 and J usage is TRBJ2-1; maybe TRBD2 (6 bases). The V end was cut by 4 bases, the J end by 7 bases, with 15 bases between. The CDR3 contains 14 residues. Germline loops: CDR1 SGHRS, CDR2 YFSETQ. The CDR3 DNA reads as TGCGCCAGCAGCAAGGAGGAGGGGTCGAATGAGCAGTTCTTC. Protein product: CASSKEEGSNEQFF.

This CDR3 is CASTFHKGADTEAFF. The CDR3 nucleotides are TGTGCCAGCACCTTTCATAAGGGGGCGGATACTGAAGCTTTCTTT. J is TRBJ1-1 and V is TRBV6-6, with 7 bases fitting TRBD1. This CDR3 has 15 residues. Germline values: CDR1 MNHNY, CDR2 SVGAGI (reference sequence). V was pared by 7 bases and J by 5 bases, with 13 bases of the junction left unmatched.

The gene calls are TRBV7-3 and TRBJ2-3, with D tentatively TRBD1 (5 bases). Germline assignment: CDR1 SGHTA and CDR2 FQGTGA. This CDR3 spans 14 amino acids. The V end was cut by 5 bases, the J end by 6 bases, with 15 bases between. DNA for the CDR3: TGTGCCAGCAGCCCCAACCCCAGGGTCGATACGCAGTATTTT. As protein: CASSPNPRVDTQYF.

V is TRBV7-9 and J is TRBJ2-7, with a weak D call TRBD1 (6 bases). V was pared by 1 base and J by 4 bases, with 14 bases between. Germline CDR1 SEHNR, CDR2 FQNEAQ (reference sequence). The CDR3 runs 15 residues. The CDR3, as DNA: TGTGCCAGCAGCTTAGGGGGGCCGCCCTTTTACGAGCAGTACTTC. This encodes CASSLGGPPFYEQYF. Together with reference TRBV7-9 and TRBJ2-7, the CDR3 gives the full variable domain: DTGVSQNPRHKITKRGQNVTFRCDPISEHNRLYWYRQTLGQGPEFLTYFQNEAQLEKSRLLSDRFSAERPKGSFSTLEIQRTEQGDSAMYLCASSLGGPPFYEQYFGPGTRLTVT.

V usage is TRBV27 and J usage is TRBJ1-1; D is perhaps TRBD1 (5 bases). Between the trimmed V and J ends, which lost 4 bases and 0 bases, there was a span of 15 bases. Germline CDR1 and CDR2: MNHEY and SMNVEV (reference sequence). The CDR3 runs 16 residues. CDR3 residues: CASSWGSRAMNTEAFF. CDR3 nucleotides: TGTGCCAGCAGTTGGGGAAGCAGGGCCATGAACACTGAAGCTTTCTTT.